This T cell receptor beta chain stems from a study of T-cell memory formation after mild COVID-19. Study outcomes and limitations: From day 15 to 85, contracting clones were balanced between CD4 and CD8, whereas later expanders leaned toward CD4+. Chiefly within CM and EM were the contracting CD4+ clones; CD8+ ones were within EMRA.

The CDR3 totals 15 residues. Germline V gene lookup returns CDR1 MNHEY and CDR2 SVGEGT. V gave up 7 bases and J gave up 4 bases, with 17 bases separating them. TCRdb ran MiXCR on the 5' RACE reads and lists one entry per CDR3 protein. This table holds roughly 300,000 distinct CDR3 sequences, approximately 14% found once. As to this clonotype: Its specificity is not known.

The sequence derives from a man between 18 and 29 years old who had mild COVID-19 (a few samples of this study predate the infection). Cell type and time point are not known. V is TRBV6-2 or TRBV6-3 and J is TRBJ1-3, with a possible D match to TRBD1 (5 bases). The sequenced material came from PBMCs or a T cell subset sorted from them (not recorded which). The CDR3 DNA follows: TGTGCCAGCACCCGTCGGGGGATACGCGGAAACACCATATATTTT. Its protein is CASTRRGIRGNTIYF.